This T cell receptor beta chain was profiled in a study of T cells expressing NK-cell markers. TCRdb derives one entry per CDR3 protein from the 5' RACE reads, leaving out DNA. The sample has about 260,000 distinct CDR3 sequences. The V gene's germline CDR1 is SGHRS and CDR2 YFSETQ. The CDR3 has 16 residues. The sequencing input was blood T cells: a sorted CD56 or NKG2C T cell subset, CD4+ or CD8+ T cells, or bulk PBMC T cells (not recorded which). This sequence was found in a man aged 18 to 30 in good health. The chain couples TRBV5-1 to TRBJ1-6; TCRdb outputs TRBD1, but without DNA this stays unchecked. CDR3 sequence reads: CASSLDLGRGGSPLHF.